The 30 T cell receptor beta chains listed next were all sequenced from one sample in a study of immune evolution from preneoplasia to lung adenocarcinoma. Sequenced by immunoSEQ multiplex PCR; TCRdb stores in-frame clones only, minus some. The data contain 20,000 or so clones, over 70% of them singletons. Sequencing input: FFPE invasive lung adenocarcinoma tissue. Every receptor here comes from a person between 55 and 70 years old with lung adenocarcinoma.

The V gene is TRBV29-1, the J gene TRBJ2-1; a possible D gene is TRBD2 (6 bases). Germline values: CDR1 SQVTM, CDR2 ANQGSEA. This CDR3 spans 14 amino acids. Between the trimmed V and J ends, which lost 5 bases and 8 bases, there was a span of 19 bases. Written as DNA, the CDR3 is TGCAGCGTTATCGGACTAAGGCAGACAGATGAGCAGTTCTTC. Its translation is CSVIGLRQTDEQFF.

The rearrangement joins TRBV14 to TRBJ2-1; D possibly uses TRBD1 or TRBD2 (5 bases each). The CDR3 totals 17 residues. Germline loops: CDR1 SGHDN, CDR2 FVKESK. V lost 6 bases, J lost 0 bases, and 18 bases lay in between. The CDR3 loop reads CASSQRLGRSSYNEQFF. The CDR3 coding sequence is TGTGCCAGCAGTCAAAGGCTGGGACGGAGCTCCTACAATGAGCAGTTCTTC.

As to this clone: Compared with germline, one end of the junction differs, possibly owing to a read error. The chain links TRBV25-1 to TRBJ2-1; TRBD2 is a possible D gene (6 bases). CDR1 and CDR2 from the germline V gene are MGHDK and SYGVNS. There are 14 residues in the CDR3. Here the CDR3 DNA reads TGTGCCAGCAGTGCAGGGACTCTCTACGATGAGCAGTTCTTC. Translation: CASSAGTLYDEQFF.

The chain combines TRBV19 with TRBJ1-5, with a possible D match to TRBD1 (5 bases). Germline CDR1 and CDR2: LNHDA and SQIVND (reference sequence). The V end was cut by 6 bases, the J end by 5 bases, with 11 bases between. This CDR3 comprises 13 residues. In DNA, the CDR3 is TGTGCCAGTAGCCCGTCGGGGGATCAGCCCCAGCATTTT. Translated, it gives CASSPSGDQPQHF. The full variable domain, rest sourced from reference TRBV19 and TRBJ1-5, is DGGITQSPKYLFRKEGQNVTLSCEQNLNHDAMYWYRQDPGQGLRLIYYSQIVNDFQKGDIAEGYSVSREKKESFPLTVTSAQKNPTAFYLCASSPSGDQPQHFGDGTRLSIL.

The chain couples TRBV28 to TRBJ2-1; 14 nucleotides agree with TRBD2. The V segment lost 4 bases and the J segment 9 bases; nucleotides outside the gene matches: 11. CDR1 MDHEN and CDR2 SYDVKM come from the germline V gene. The CDR3 consists of 17 residues. CDR3 protein: CASSSRKGTSGSGEQFF. CDR3 nucleotides: TGTGCCAGCAGTTCCCGGAAGGGGACTAGCGGGAGTGGTGAGCAGTTCTTC.

The chain links TRBV19 to TRBJ2-7; TRBD2 agrees at 10 bases. This CDR3 is built from 14 residues. After removal of 4 bases from V and 1 base from J, the junction contained 1 base not matched to a gene. The germline gives CDR1 LNHDA, CDR2 SQIVND (reference sequence). For the CDR3, the DNA is TGTGCCAGTAGTACTAGCGGGAGATCCTACGAGCAGTACTTC. As protein: CASSTSGRSYEQYF.

This clone was counted once. This specimen includes other DNA sequences encoding the same CDR3. The rearrangement links TRBV27 to TRBJ1-1; 8 nucleotides agree with TRBD1. V lost 8 bases, J lost 3 bases, and 23 bases stayed unmatched. Germline V gives CDR1 MNHEY, CDR2 SMNVEV (reference sequence). This CDR3 has 19 amino acids. The CDR3 DNA is TGTGCCAGCCGATTCCGGGGATTAGCCGGGACAGGACTATACACTGAAGCTTTCTTT. It encodes CASRFRGLAGTGLYTEAFF.

V usage is TRBV10-3 and J usage is TRBJ1-2; TRBD1 might be the D (5 bases). The CDR3 loop spans 12 amino acids. With 10 bases removed from V and 3 bases from J, the gap between germline ends came to 12 bases. CDR1 and CDR2 (germline): ENHRY, SYGVKD. CDR3 DNA: TGTGCCACGTTCCAGGGAGACTATGGCTACACCTTC. Translating gives CATFQGDYGYTF.

This chain connects TRBV6-6 to TRBJ2-2; D uncertain. Germline CDR1 and CDR2: MNHNY and SVGAGI (reference sequence). V lost 5 bases and J lost 3, with 4 bases in between. This CDR3 spans 12 amino acids. Here the CDR3 DNA reads TGTGCCAGCAGTCCCTACACCGGGGAGCTGTTTTTT. Translated: CASSPYTGELFF.

The genes are TRBV7-2 and TRBJ1-3; D is undetermined. The V and J ends lost 2 bases and 4 bases respectively, with 6 bases between them. CDR3 size: 13 residues. Germline CDR1 SGHTA, CDR2 FQGNSA. In DNA form, the CDR3 reads TGTGCCAGCAGCTTAAATTCCGGAAACACCATATATTTT. Residues: CASSLNSGNTIYF.

The chain carries TRBV28 and TRBJ1-2; no clear D gene. V shed 3 bases and J shed 8 bases, with 7 bases lying between them. This CDR3 spans 11 amino acids. Germline-derived CDR1 and CDR2 are MDHEN and SYDVKM. The CDR3 DNA reads TGTGCCAGCAGTTTTAGAAGAGGCTACACCTTC. Protein product: CASSFRRGYTF.

The chain carries TRBV30 and TRBJ1-3, with TRBD1 matching over 7 bases. J gave up 0 bases and V 1 base, and 3 bases lay outside the gene matches. Germline-derived CDR1 and CDR2 are GTSNPN and SVGIG (reference sequence). This CDR3 is 15 amino acids long. CDR3 DNA: TGTGCCTGGAGTGGAGACAGGGCCTCTGGAAACACCATATATTTT. Its translation: CAWSGDRASGNTIYF.

This chain uses TRBV20-1 with TRBJ2-1; D is unresolved. This CDR3 contains 11 residues. Trimming removed 3 bases at V and 4 bases at J, with 4 bases between. Germline V gives CDR1 DFQATT, CDR2 SNEGSKA (reference sequence). The CDR3 DNA reads as TGCAGTGCTAGCCCGTACAATGAGCAGTTCTTC. Translating it yields CSASPYNEQFF.

The V gene is TRBV4-1, the J gene TRBJ2-1; 7 bases agree with TRBD2. The germline V gene has CDR1 MGHRA and CDR2 YSYEKL. J gave up 2 bases and V 2 bases, and 0 bases lay outside the gene matches. The CDR3 length is 14 residues. The CDR3 reads CASSQLAAYNEQFF. Here the CDR3 DNA reads TGCGCCAGCAGCCAACTAGCGGCCTACAATGAGCAGTTCTTC.

The gene calls are TRBV5-1 and TRBJ2-3, with 8 bases lining up with TRBD1. Germline CDR1 and CDR2: SGHRS and YFSETQ. This CDR3 has 14 residues. Trimming took 1 base from V and 3 from J; bases not matched to a gene: 1. Here the CDR3 reads CASSLRTGTDTQYF. The CDR3 DNA is TGCGCCAGCAGCTTGAGGACAGGGACAGATACGCAGTATTTT.

The genes are TRBV6-1 and TRBJ2-7, with D perhaps given as TRBD1 or TRBD2 (5 bases each). The germline gives CDR1 MNHNS, CDR2 SASEGT. The CDR3 has 12 residues. Trimming pared 6 bases from V and 5 bases from J, leaving 11 bases between. The DNA of the CDR3 is TGTGCCAGCAGCCCAGGGAGACACGAGCAGTACTTC. The encoded protein is CASSPGRHEQYF.

This rearrangement joins TRBV4-1 to TRBJ2-5; 7 bases map to TRBD1. Losses at the gene ends were 2 bases for V and 4 bases for J; bases not matched to a gene: 7. Germline V gives CDR1 MGHRA, CDR2 YSYEKL. The CDR3 consists of 15 residues. The CDR3 is CASSQRQGGGETQYF. The CDR3 DNA sequence: TGCGCCAGCAGCCAACGACAGGGTGGCGGAGAGACCCAGTACTTC.

This chain connects TRBV19 to TRBJ2-2; TRBD1 might be the D (6 bases). V lost 6 bases, J lost 1 base, and 9 bases lay in between. Germline V lookup: CDR1 LNHDA, CDR2 SQIVND (reference sequence). The CDR3 sequence is 14 residues long. CDR3 loop: CASRTGQNTGELFF. The CDR3 nucleotides read TGTGCCAGTAGGACGGGACAGAACACCGGGGAGCTGTTTTTT. Full variable domain (remainder filled in from reference TRBV19 and TRBJ2-2): DGGITQSPKYLFRKEGQNVTLSCEQNLNHDAMYWYRQDPGQGLRLIYYSQIVNDFQKGDIAEGYSVSREKKESFPLTVTSAQKNPTAFYLCASRTGQNTGELFFGEGSRLTVL.

CDR3 bases: TGCGCCAGCAGCCTCACCGGGACACCGTCTCGTTCACCCCTCCACTTT. It specifies CASSLTGTPSRSPLHF. The chain uses TRBV4-1 and TRBJ1-6; possible D gene TRBD1, 6 bases. Germline assignment: CDR1 MGHRA and CDR2 YSYEKL. The V gene lost 4 bases and the J gene lost 9 bases, with 19 bases spanning the gap. There are 16 residues in the CDR3.

This rearrangement joins TRBV19 to TRBJ2-7, with 8 bases fitting TRBD1. This CDR3 is built from 16 residues. Looked up from germline, CDR1 is LNHDA and CDR2 is SQIVND (reference sequence). Trimming at V came to 1 base and at J to 4 bases, leaving 9 bases not matched to a gene. CDR3 DNA sequence: TGTGCCAGTAGTATAGGGCGAGGCAGGGGGCTTTACGAGCAGTACTTC. This sequence encodes CASSIGRGRGLYEQYF.

This rearrangement joins TRBV15 to TRBJ2-2, with D unresolved. The CDR3 is made up of 19 amino acids. CDR1 and CDR2 from the germline V gene are LNHNV and YYDKDF (reference sequence). Trimming removed 1 base from V and 6 bases from J, with 24 bases in between. The CDR3 DNA reads as TGTGCCACCAGCAGAGTAACCCCCGGCGAACTGAGCAGGTCCGGGGAGCTGTTTTTT. Translated: CATSRVTPGELSRSGELFF.

The gene calls are TRBV6-5 and TRBJ1-1; weak D call: TRBD1 (6 bases). There are 15 residues in the CDR3. Trimming took 4 bases from V and 4 from J, leaving 16 bases between them. CDR1 and CDR2 (germline): MNHEY, SVGAGI. The CDR3 here is CASSSEYRAATEAFF. CDR3 nucleotides: TGTGCCAGCAGTTCAGAATACAGGGCGGCCACTGAAGCTTTCTTT.

The chain recombines TRBV28 with TRBJ1-5, with D possibly being TRBD1 (6 bases). Trimming cost V 9 bases and J 3 bases, with 18 bases left between them. Germline V lookup: CDR1 MDHEN, CDR2 SYDVKM. This CDR3 is built from 15 residues. The CDR3 DNA is TGTGCCAGTCGGGGGCTTGGGGAGAACAATCAGCCCCAGCATTTT. Amino acid sequence: CASRGLGENNQPQHF.

The table lists this clone with a few counts. The J gene is TRBJ2-5, the V gene TRBV18, with D tentatively TRBD2 (6 bases). The CDR3 covers 15 residues. Germline assignment: CDR1 KGHSH and CDR2 LQKENI. Deletions cut 4 bases from V and 4 bases from J, with 16 bases between. The CDR3: CASSLVMRGGETQYF. DNA for the CDR3: TGTGCCAGCTCACTGGTGATGAGGGGAGGAGAGACCCAGTACTTC.

The J gene is TRBJ2-1, the V gene TRBV11-2; perhaps TRBD2 as D (6 bases). The V gene's germline CDR1 is SGHAT and CDR2 FQNNGV. The CDR3 sequence is 14 residues long. The V and J ends lost 3 bases and 8 bases respectively, with 14 bases between them. The CDR3 loop reads CASSFSTRRDEQFF. Written as DNA, the CDR3 is TGTGCCAGCAGCTTTTCCACTAGGAGGGATGAGCAGTTCTTC.

The CDR3 region is CASSQDGEGFSQPQHF. The DNA for the CDR3 is TGTGCCAGCAGCCAAGATGGGGAAGGGTTCTCTCAGCCCCAGCATTTT. This chain links TRBV7-9 with TRBJ1-5; D is uncertain. Looked up from germline, CDR1 is SEHNR and CDR2 is FQNEAQ (reference sequence). The V and J ends lost 5 bases and 6 bases respectively, with 20 bases between them. This CDR3 contains 16 residues.

This clone qualifies as medium-sized (0.01 to 0.1%). V usage is TRBV7-2 and J usage is TRBJ1-2, with D tentatively TRBD1 (6 bases). The CDR3 loop spans 14 amino acids. CDR1 and CDR2 from the germline V gene are SGHTA and FQGNSA. Trimming took 5 bases from V and 4 from J, leaving 14 bases between them. The DNA for the CDR3 is TGTGCCAGCAGCGCGCGGCAGGGGACCTATGGCTACACCTTC. Translated, it gives CASSARQGTYGYTF.

The genes are TRBV10-3 and TRBJ1-5; no clear D. V lost 2 bases and J lost 0, with 5 bases in between. Per germline, CDR1 ENHRY and CDR2 SYGVKD. This CDR3 contains 14 residues. CDR3: CAISEKGSNQPQHF. The CDR3 DNA follows: TGTGCCATCAGTGAGAAGGGTAGCAATCAGCCCCAGCATTTT.

The gene calls are TRBV5-6 and TRBJ2-1; 12 positions match TRBD2. This CDR3 is built from 13 residues. Germline lookup yields CDR1 SGHDT and CDR2 YYEEEE. Trimming removed 9 bases from V and 9 bases from J; junction bases left unmatched: 7. CDR3 in amino acids: CATTSGRSSEQFF. The DNA of the CDR3 is TGTGCCACTACTAGCGGGAGGTCTAGTGAGCAGTTCTTC.

This clone was counted a few times. V usage is TRBV7-9 and J usage is TRBJ2-7; 7 positions agree with TRBD1. CDR1 is SEHNR and CDR2 is FQNEAQ in the germline V gene (reference sequence). The CDR3 sequence is 15 residues long. The junction had 7 bases not matched to a gene; V was cut back by 3 bases and J by 2 bases. CDR3 protein: CASSFRTGEAYEQYF. The CDR3 DNA sequence: TGTGCCAGCAGCTTTCGGACAGGAGAAGCCTACGAGCAGTACTTC.